This entry is about one TCR beta chain. This sample stems from a study of blood T cell repertoires in COVID-19. Study-level information: T cells, B-cell-depleted T cells, or PBMCs supplied cDNA or gDNA.

In the source study's methods: Using reference gene primer amplification, nucleated cell counts were estimated. Method: immunoSEQ multiplex PCR; TCRdb's copy keeps in-frame clones and lacks some. V and J calls and clone size come straight from that table; D and trimming were deduced from the DNA. The data contain 200,000 to 250,000 clones, 87% of them singletons. Germline lookup yields CDR1 SGDLS and CDR2 YYNGEE. Trimming took off 1 base at V and 8 bases at J, with 13 bases between the two ends. This CDR3 region has 15 residues. What was sequenced was peripheral blood. V and J are TRBV9 and TRBJ1-6; a weak D match, TRBD1 (6 bases). This receptor was taken from a man aged 55 to 70 who had recovered from COVID-19. CDR3 bases: TGTGCCAGCAGCGTACAGGGGAACGGGGATTCACCCCTCCACTTT. This gives the protein CASSVQGNGDSPLHF.